This T cell receptor (beta chain) is from a study of T-cell memory formation after mild COVID-19. The CDR3 runs to 15 residues. The V gene end was trimmed by 3 bases and the J gene end by 4 bases; junction bases not matched to a gene: 7. Germline-derived CDR1 and CDR2 are MGHRA and YSYEKL. MiXCR, applied by TCRdb to the 5' RACE reads, yields one record per CDR3 protein. Of hundreds of thousands of distinct CDR3 sequences listed, more than 20% are singletons. The clonotype comes from an adult woman who had mild COVID-19 (a few samples of this study predate the infection). Cell type and time point are not known. Sequencing was performed on PBMCs or a T cell subset sorted from them (not recorded which). This chain links TRBV4-1 with TRBJ2-7, with TRBD1 identical over 9 bases. CDR3 region: CASSQPGQGNYEQYF. The CDR3 nucleotides read TGCGCCAGCAGCCAGCCGGGACAGGGAAATTACGAGCAGTACTTC.